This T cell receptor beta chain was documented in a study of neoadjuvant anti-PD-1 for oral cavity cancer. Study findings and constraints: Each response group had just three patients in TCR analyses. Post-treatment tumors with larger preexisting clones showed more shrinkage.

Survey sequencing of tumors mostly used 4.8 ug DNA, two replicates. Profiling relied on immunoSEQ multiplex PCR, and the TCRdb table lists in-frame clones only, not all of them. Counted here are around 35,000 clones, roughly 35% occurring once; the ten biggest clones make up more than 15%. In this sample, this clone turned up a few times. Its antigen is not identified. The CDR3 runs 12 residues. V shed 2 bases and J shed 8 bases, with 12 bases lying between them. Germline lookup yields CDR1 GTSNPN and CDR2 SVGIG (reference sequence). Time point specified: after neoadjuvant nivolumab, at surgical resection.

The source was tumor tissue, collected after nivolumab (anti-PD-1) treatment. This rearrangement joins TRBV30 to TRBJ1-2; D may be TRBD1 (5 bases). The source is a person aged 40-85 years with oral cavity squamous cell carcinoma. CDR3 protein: CAWSSQGGGYTF. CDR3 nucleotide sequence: TGTGCCTGGAGTAGCCAGGGTGGCGGCTACACCTTC.